This T cell receptor (beta chain) was documented in a study of PD-L1 blockade in urothelial cancer. The table came from immunoSEQ multiplex PCR; TCRdb's copy has only in-frame clones and leaves some out. The data hold under 35,000 clones, with 89% observed a single time. In germline, CDR1 is SGDLS, CDR2 YYNGEE. Between the trimmed V and J ends, which lost 0 bases and 2 bases, there was a span of 10 bases. This CDR3 spans 15 amino acids. Time point: peripheral blood 6 weeks after treatment start. The TCR originated in an elderly man with urothelial cancer. Sequencing was performed on PBMCs, taken around atezolizumab (anti-PD-L1) treatment. V usage is TRBV9 and J usage is TRBJ2-3; perhaps TRBD1 as D (5 bases). The CDR3 loop reads CASSVDRSYTDTQYF. CDR3 bases: TGTGCCAGCAGCGTAGACAGGTCATACACAGATACGCAGTATTTT.